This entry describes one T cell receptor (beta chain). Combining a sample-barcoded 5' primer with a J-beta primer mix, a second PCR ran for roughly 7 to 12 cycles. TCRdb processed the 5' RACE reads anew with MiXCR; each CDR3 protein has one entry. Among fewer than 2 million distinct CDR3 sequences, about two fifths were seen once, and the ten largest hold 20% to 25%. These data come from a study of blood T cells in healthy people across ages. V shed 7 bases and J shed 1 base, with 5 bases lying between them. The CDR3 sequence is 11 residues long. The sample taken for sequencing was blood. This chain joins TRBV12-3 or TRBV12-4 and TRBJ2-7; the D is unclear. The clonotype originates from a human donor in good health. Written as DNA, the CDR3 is TGTGCCAGCAATCCTTCCTACGAGCAGTACTTC. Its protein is CASNPSYEQYF.